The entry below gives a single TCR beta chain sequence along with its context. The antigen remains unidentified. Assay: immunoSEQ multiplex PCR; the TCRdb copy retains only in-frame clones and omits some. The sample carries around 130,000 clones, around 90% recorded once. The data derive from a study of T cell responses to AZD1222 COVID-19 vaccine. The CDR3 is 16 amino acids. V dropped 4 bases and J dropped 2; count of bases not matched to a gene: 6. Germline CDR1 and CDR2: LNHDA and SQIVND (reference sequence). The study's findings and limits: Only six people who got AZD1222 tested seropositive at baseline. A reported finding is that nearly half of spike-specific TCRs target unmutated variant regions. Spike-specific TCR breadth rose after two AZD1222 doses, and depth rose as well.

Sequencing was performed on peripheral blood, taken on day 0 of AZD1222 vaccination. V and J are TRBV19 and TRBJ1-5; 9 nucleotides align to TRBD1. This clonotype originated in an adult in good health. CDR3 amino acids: CASSKDRGHGNQPQHF. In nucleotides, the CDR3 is TGTGCCAGTAGTAAGGACAGGGGTCATGGCAATCAGCCCCAGCATTTT.